These 5 T cell receptor beta chains share one sample of origin, sequenced in a study of CD8+CD57+ T cells in acquired aplastic anemia. Genomic DNA constituted the template upon which TCR beta VDJ and CDR3 profiling was performed. TCRdb called the reads again in MiXCR, with one record for every CDR3 protein. The table records fewer than 250,000 distinct CDR3 sequences, around 49% of them present only once. All patients picked for sequencing had shown, by flow cytometry, an expansion of CD8+CD57+ cells. Sequencing was carried out using sorted CD4+, CD8+, or CD8+CD57+ T cells (not recorded which) from PBMCs. These receptors came from a human donor with aplastic anemia.

In regard to this clonotype: At one boundary the junction diverges from the germline segment, which might be a read error. This sequence joins TRBV10-3 and TRBJ1-6; 8 nucleotides agree with TRBD1. This CDR3 region has 15 residues. The germline CDR1 and CDR2 sequences are ENHRY and SYGVKD. The CDR3 protein is CASSYETGVTSPLHF. Written as DNA, the CDR3 is TGTGCCAGCAGTTACGAGACAGGGGTCACTTCACCCCTCCACTTT.

The rearrangement uses TRBV19 and TRBJ2-1; no clear D. Germline V lookup: CDR1 LNHDA, CDR2 SQIVND (reference sequence). CDR3 length: 14 residues. Trimming cost V 6 bases and J 0 bases, with 9 bases left between them. CDR3 sequence: CASSPTSSYNEQFF. CDR3 nucleotide sequence: TGTGCCAGTAGCCCTACCAGCTCCTACAATGAGCAGTTCTTC.

This rearrangement joins TRBV7-3 to TRBJ2-1; 9 nucleotides agree with TRBD2. Looked up from germline, CDR1 is SGHTA and CDR2 is FQGTGA. V was pared by 8 bases and J by 1 base, with 6 bases of the junction left unmatched. CDR3 length: 15 amino acids. DNA for the CDR3: TGTGCCAGCGGCGGGGGGGCCTTGTCCTACAATGAGCAGTTCTTC. It yields the protein CASGGGALSYNEQFF.

The chain is built from TRBV19 and TRBJ2-7; 10 bases align to TRBD1. This CDR3 is 15 amino acids long. Unmatched junction bases numbered 9, after V lost 6 bases and J lost 4 bases. Germline lookup yields CDR1 LNHDA and CDR2 SQIVND (reference sequence). The chain's CDR3 is CASREIGTGVYEQYF. The CDR3 DNA reads TGTGCCAGTAGGGAGATTGGGACAGGGGTTTACGAGCAGTACTTC.

This clonotype was seen repeatedly, ten times or more. The chain recombines TRBV19 with TRBJ1-2, with D hard to call. Trimming took off 9 bases at V and 4 bases at J, with 15 bases between the two ends. CDR3 length: 13 amino acids. Germline CDR1 is LNHDA and CDR2 is SQIVND (reference sequence). The CDR3 nucleotides are TGTGCCAGCATGGTTCTCTCGGGCTATGGCTACACCTTC. Its translation is CASMVLSGYGYTF. The variable domain in full, completed from reference TRBV19 and TRBJ1-2, reads DGGITQSPKYLFRKEGQNVTLSCEQNLNHDAMYWYRQDPGQGLRLIYYSQIVNDFQKGDIAEGYSVSREKKESFPLTVTSAQKNPTAFYLCASMVLSGYGYTFGSGTRLTVV.